One and the same sample provided the 22 T cell receptor beta chains below, sequenced in a study of cytomegalovirus exposure and HLA in healthy donors. PCR employed 60 Vbeta and 13 Jbeta primers. Measured with immunoSEQ multiplex PCR; TCRdb has only the in-frame clones, and not every one. This table has roughly 180,000 clones, about 75% appearing once. Specimen: PBMCs. All receptors derive from a female donor in good health and CMV-seronegative.

The chain links TRBV28 to TRBJ1-1; D is unclear. Germline CDR1 MDHEN, CDR2 SYDVKM. The CDR3 totals 13 residues. Trimming stripped 7 bases from V and 5 bases from J, with 14 bases between. The CDR3 DNA reads as TGTGCCAGCACAACATCCCGAGGGACTGAAGCTTTCTTT. Translating gives CASTTSRGTEAFF. Supplemented by reference TRBV28 and TRBJ1-1, the full variable domain reads DVKVTQSSRYLVKRTGEKVFLECVQDMDHENMFWYRQDPGLGLRLIYFSYDVKMKEKGDIPEGYSVSREKKERFSLILESASTNQTSMYLCASTTSRGTEAFFGQGTRLTVV.

The chain recombines TRBV28 with TRBJ2-1; 7 bases map to TRBD1. CDR1 and CDR2 (germline): MDHEN, SYDVKM. The ends lost 5 bases at V and 0 bases at J; junction bases unmatched: 13. The CDR3 is made up of 18 amino acids. This CDR3 is CASSRYRGAESSYNEQFF. The CDR3 DNA reads as TGTGCCAGCAGTCGATACAGGGGAGCGGAAAGCTCCTACAATGAGCAGTTCTTC.

The J gene is TRBJ2-1, the V gene TRBV4-2; D possibly corresponds to TRBD1 (6 bases). Germline CDR1 LGHNA, CDR2 YNFKEQ. The V gene lost 2 bases and the J gene lost 8 bases, with 13 bases spanning the gap. This CDR3 is built from 14 residues. CDR3 sequence: CASSQLGAGDEQFF. The CDR3 region has the DNA TGTGCCAGCAGCCAACTGGGGGCCGGAGATGAGCAGTTCTTC.

J is TRBJ2-7 and V is TRBV11-3; TRBD1 matches at 11 bases. V shed 5 bases and J 0 bases; nucleotides not matched to a gene: 3. The CDR3 extends over 15 amino acids. Germline V gene data show CDR1 as SGHNT and CDR2 as YENEEA. As DNA, the CDR3 is TGTGCCAGCAGCCGGGACAGGGGGTTCTCCTACGAGCAGTACTTC. Amino acid sequence: CASSRDRGFSYEQYF.

The J gene is TRBJ1-5, the V gene TRBV5-1; 7 positions agree with TRBD1. J was trimmed by 5 bases and V by 4 bases; bases with no gene match: 9. The CDR3 spans 15 residues. Germline V gives CDR1 SGHRS, CDR2 YFSETQ. CDR3 residues: CASSPGGRADQPQHF. The CDR3 DNA follows: TGCGCCAGCAGCCCAGGGGGACGCGCCGATCAGCCCCAGCATTTT. The variable domain in full, completed from reference TRBV5-1 and TRBJ1-5, reads KAGVTQTPRYLIKTRGQQVTLSCSPISGHRSVSWYQQTPGQGLQFLFEYFSETQRNKGNFPGRFSGRQFSNSRSEMNVSTLELGDSALYLCASSPGGRADQPQHFGDGTRLSIL.

This clone was seen a handful of times. V and J are TRBV5-1 and TRBJ2-5; no definite D call. Deletions cut 4 bases from V and 4 bases from J, with 11 bases between. The CDR3 consists of 13 residues. The germline V gene encodes CDR1 SGHRS and CDR2 YFSETQ. The CDR3 DNA reads as TGCGCCAGCAGCCCGATGGCAATAGAGACCCAGTACTTC. Amino acid sequence: CASSPMAIETQYF.

This chain connects TRBV18 to TRBJ1-3, with 11 bases identical to TRBD1. This CDR3 spans 17 amino acids. Trimming at V came to 3 bases and at J to 4 bases, leaving 8 bases not matched to a gene. Germline V lookup: CDR1 KGHSH, CDR2 LQKENI. The CDR3 DNA is TGTGCCAGCTCACCCCCCGGACAGGGGGCTTACGGAAACACCATATATTTT. Translation gives CASSPPGQGAYGNTIYF.

CDR3 nucleotides: TGTGCCAGCAGGGAGCAGATATTTGGGGGCTCACCCCTCCACTTT. This codes for CASREQIFGGSPLHF. The genes are TRBV27 and TRBJ1-6, with D maybe TRBD1 (6 bases). CDR1 and CDR2 from the germline V gene are MNHEY and SMNVEV (reference sequence). This CDR3 is built from 15 residues. Deletions cut 6 bases from V and 10 bases from J, with 19 bases between.

The J gene is TRBJ2-2, the V gene TRBV19; D possibly corresponds to TRBD2 (5 bases). Trimming removed 6 bases at V and 1 base at J, with 9 bases between. Germline CDR1 reads LNHDA; CDR2 reads SQIVND (reference sequence). The CDR3 runs 14 residues. The CDR3 nucleotides are TGTGCCAGTAGAAGGACTCAGAACACCGGGGAGCTGTTTTTT. It translates to CASRRTQNTGELFF.

This clone has just a few counts. The rearrangement joins TRBV5-1 to TRBJ2-1; TRBD2 matches 12 bases. V was pared by 3 bases and J by 8 bases, with 9 bases of the junction left unmatched. The CDR3 is 16 residues long. Germline V gene lookup returns CDR1 SGHRS and CDR2 YFSETQ. In DNA, the CDR3 is TGCGCCAGCAGCTCCGACCTAGCGGGGGGGCCCGATGAGCAGTTCTTC. This translates into CASSSDLAGGPDEQFF.

V and J are TRBV19 and TRBJ1-5; D is unclear. Germline V gives CDR1 LNHDA, CDR2 SQIVND (reference sequence). CDR3 length: 14 residues. The germline V and J ends were trimmed by 3 bases and 0 bases, with 6 bases remaining between them. The CDR3 reads CASSIGYSNQPQHF. CDR3 bases: TGTGCCAGTAGTATCGGGTATAGCAATCAGCCCCAGCATTTT.

This clone occurred a few times. CDR3 in DNA: TGTGCCAGCAGCTACCGGTCAGGTGTCGTTAAAGGCTATGGCTACACCTTC. Its protein is CASSYRSGVVKGYGYTF. V is TRBV7-8 and J is TRBJ1-2; D remains ambiguous. This CDR3 region has 17 residues. Trimming stripped 4 bases from V and 4 bases from J, with 22 bases between. Germline values: CDR1 SGHVS, CDR2 FQNEAQ.

J is TRBJ2-7 and V is TRBV7-2, with TRBD2 identical over 9 bases. CDR1 is SGHTA and CDR2 is FQGNSA in the germline V gene. The CDR3 sequence is 15 residues long. V lost 0 bases and J lost 4; bases outside the gene matches: 4. The CDR3 spells CASSLARGGGYEQYF. CDR3 DNA: TGTGCCAGCAGCTTAGCGCGGGGGGGCGGGTACGAGCAGTACTTC.

The chain joins TRBV4-3 to TRBJ2-1; TRBD2 is a possible D gene (5 bases). The ends were cut back, 4 bases at V and 2 bases at J, with 15 bases in the middle. Germline CDR1 LGHNA, CDR2 YSLEER. This CDR3 spans 16 amino acids. CDR3 nucleotides: TGCGCCAGCAGCCCCTCGAGGGCGTATCCCTACAATGAGCAGTTCTTC. Translated: CASSPSRAYPYNEQFF.

This chain joins TRBV11-2 and TRBJ2-7; TRBD1 agrees at 9 bases. V lost 6 bases, J lost 0 bases, and 6 bases stayed unmatched. The CDR3 is made up of 15 amino acids. Germline V gene lookup returns CDR1 SGHAT and CDR2 FQNNGV. The CDR3 protein is CASSPGQGTSYEQYF. The CDR3 nucleotides are TGTGCCAGCAGTCCCGGACAGGGGACCTCCTACGAGCAGTACTTC.

This chain links TRBV6-1 with TRBJ2-2, with D tentatively TRBD1 (6 bases). The germline V gene has CDR1 MNHNS and CDR2 SASEGT. CDR3 size: 15 residues. The V end was cut by 5 bases, the J end by 0 bases, with 10 bases between. CDR3 region: CASSRRGTNTGELFF. The CDR3 coding sequence is TGTGCCAGCAGTCGAAGGGGGACGAACACCGGGGAGCTGTTTTTT.

The table lists this clone with a few counts. The chain links TRBV28 to TRBJ2-1; D is ambiguous. CDR3 length equals 12 residues. CDR1 MDHEN and CDR2 SYDVKM come from the germline V gene. The V end was cut by 2 bases, the J end by 9 bases, with 8 bases between. CDR3 nucleotides: TGTGCCAGCAGTTTAGGGCACGGTGAGCAGTTCTTC. This sequence encodes CASSLGHGEQFF.

The chain carries TRBV4-1 and TRBJ2-6, with 8 nucleotides matching TRBD1. Per germline, CDR1 MGHRA and CDR2 YSYEKL. This CDR3 has 18 residues. The V and J ends lost 4 bases and 0 bases, in that order; junction bases with no gene match: 8. DNA for the CDR3: TGCGCCAGCAGCCCCGGCAGGGGGCCTGTCTCTGGGGCCAACGTCCTGACTTTC. Translated, it gives CASSPGRGPVSGANVLTF.

V is TRBV29-1 and J is TRBJ2-1; 10 bases are shared with TRBD1. The germline CDR1 and CDR2 sequences are SQVTM and ANQGSEA. Trimming cost V 2 bases and J 5 bases; bases outside gene matches: 6. This CDR3 is built from 15 residues. This CDR3 is CSVEWGQGRNNEQFF. The CDR3 region has the DNA TGCAGCGTTGAATGGGGACAGGGGAGGAACAATGAGCAGTTCTTC.

This rearrangement joins TRBV4-3 to TRBJ2-5, with no clear D. The DNA end favors TRBJ2-7, so the J call may be wrong. Germline V CDR1 and CDR2: LGHNA, YSLEER. CDR3 length equals 14 residues. The CDR3 loop is CASSLGYVSYEQYF. The CDR3 coding sequence is TGCGCCAGCAGCCTCGGTTACGTCTCCTACGAGCAGTACTTC.

The genes are TRBV18 and TRBJ2-7; D is uncertain. Germline CDR1 KGHSH, CDR2 LQKENI. V lost 6 bases and J lost 5, with 11 bases in between. CDR3 length: 12 residues. As DNA, the CDR3 is TGTGCCAGCTCCCTTTCCCTCCACGAGCAGTACTTC. Translated: CASSLSLHEQYF.

J is TRBJ2-2 and V is TRBV9; 7 bases agree with TRBD2. Germline CDR1 reads SGDLS; CDR2 reads YYNGEE. The CDR3 contains 17 residues. With 0 bases clipped from V and 0 bases from J, the junction kept 5 bases outside the gene matches. CDR3 in DNA: TGTGCCAGCAGCGTAGCTGGCGGGGGTGCGAACACCGGGGAGCTGTTTTTT. It is translated as CASSVAGGGANTGELFF.